The clone carrying this T cell receptor (beta chain) was found a few times. Antigen specificity is unknown. V shed 3 bases and J shed 5 bases, with 17 bases lying between them. This CDR3 comprises 15 residues. CDR1 is SGHRS and CDR2 is YFSETQ in the germline V gene. This sample stems from a study of CD8 T cells in ankylosing spondylitis. Study conclusions and caveats: Within ankylosing spondylitis blood, a TCR beta motif made up of several highly homologous variants appeared to be characteristic. Disease-linked clones had a CD8+ phenotype and relatively low frequency in peripheral blood.

TCRdb redid the calling of the 5' RACE reads with MiXCR, one entry per CDR3 protein. The sample has 700,000 or so distinct CDR3 sequences; under 20% are singletons. This chain joins TRBV5-1 and TRBJ1-2; D is perhaps TRBD1 (6 bases). The sample comprised blood, either unsorted or a sorted T cell fraction (not recorded which). The sequence came from a male donor with ankylosing spondylitis. The CDR3 DNA follows: TGCGCCAGCAGCTGGGCGGACAGCCGTTTTTATGGCTACACCTTC. Translation: CASSWADSRFYGYTF.